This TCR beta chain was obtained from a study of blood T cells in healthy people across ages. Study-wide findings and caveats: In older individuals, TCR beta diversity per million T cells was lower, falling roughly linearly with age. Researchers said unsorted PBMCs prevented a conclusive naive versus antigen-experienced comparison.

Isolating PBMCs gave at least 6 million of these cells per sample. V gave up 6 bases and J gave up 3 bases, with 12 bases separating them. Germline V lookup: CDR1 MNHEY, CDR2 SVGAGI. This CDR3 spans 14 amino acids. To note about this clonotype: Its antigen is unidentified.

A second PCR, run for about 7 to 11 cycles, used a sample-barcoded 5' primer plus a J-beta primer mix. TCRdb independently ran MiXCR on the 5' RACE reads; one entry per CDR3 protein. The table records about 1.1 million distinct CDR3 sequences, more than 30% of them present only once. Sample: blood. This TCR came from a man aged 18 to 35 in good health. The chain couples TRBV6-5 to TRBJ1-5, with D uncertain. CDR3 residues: CASRVLRINQPQHF. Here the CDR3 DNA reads TGTGCCAGCAGGGTTTTAAGGATCAATCAGCCCCAGCATTTT.